This passage covers 31 T cell receptor beta chains from one sample sequenced in a study of T cell changes during pregnancy in multiple sclerosis. Only in-frame clones appear in the TCRdb table, and some are missing; sequencing was by immunoSEQ multiplex PCR. Here the sample spans 30,000 to 40,000 clones, approximately 93% being singletons. The sample consisted of CD8+ T cells from peripheral blood mononuclear cells, taken in the third trimester of pregnancy. The receptors come from a female donor with multiple sclerosis, enrolled in a pregnancy study.

This chain links TRBV7-9 with TRBJ1-5; TRBD1 is a possible D gene (6 bases). CDR3 length: 15 residues. Germline values: CDR1 SEHNR, CDR2 FQNEAQ (reference sequence). Trimming stripped 5 bases from V and 4 bases from J, with 15 bases between. The CDR3 nucleotides read TGTGCCAGCAGCGCAGGGACCCAGGGGAATCAGCCCCAGCATTTT. Translating gives CASSAGTQGNQPQHF.

This chain connects TRBV15 to TRBJ1-1; D perhaps matches TRBD1 (5 bases). V was pared by 3 bases and J by 1 base, with 9 bases between. Germline CDR1 reads LNHNV; CDR2 reads YYDKDF (reference sequence). CDR3 length: 14 residues. CDR3: CATSRATGNTEAFF. The CDR3 nucleotides are TGTGCCACCAGCAGGGCCACAGGGAACACTGAAGCTTTCTTT.

The chain is built from TRBV27 and TRBJ1-1; TRBD1 might be the D (5 bases). In germline, CDR1 is MNHEY, CDR2 SMNVEV (reference sequence). Trimming took 6 bases from V and 6 from J, leaving 11 bases between them. This CDR3 has 12 residues. Here the CDR3 reads CASRGGLAEAFF. CDR3 sequence (DNA): TGTGCCAGCAGGGGGGGACTTGCTGAAGCTTTCTTT.

The genes are TRBV11-2 and TRBJ2-2, with 9 bases lining up with TRBD2. This CDR3 has 16 residues. J gave up 5 bases and V 1 base, and 5 bases lay outside the gene matches. Germline assignment: CDR1 SGHAT and CDR2 FQNNGV. CDR3 DNA sequence: TGTGCCAGCAGCTTAGTCGCGGGGGGGCGAACCGGGGAGCTGTTTTTT. Translating it yields CASSLVAGGRTGELFF. Supplemented by reference TRBV11-2 and TRBJ2-2, the full variable domain reads EAGVAQSPRYKIIEKRQSVAFWCNPISGHATLYWYQQILGQGPKLLIQFQNNGVVDDSQLPKDRFSAERLKGVDSTLKIQPAKLEDSAVYLCASSLVAGGRTGELFFGEGSRLTVL.

This clone showed up just once. The CDR3 is CASSGQYSNQPQHF. The DNA of the CDR3 is TGTGCCAGCTCAGGACAGTATAGCAATCAGCCCCAGCATTTT. The chain links TRBV7-9 to TRBJ1-5, with D perhaps TRBD1 (6 bases). Trimming took off 8 bases at V and 0 bases at J, with 11 bases between the two ends. CDR1 and CDR2 from the germline V gene are SEHNR and FQNEAQ (reference sequence). The CDR3 has 14 residues.

This clone occurred once. The CDR3 loop is CASSFAGTGGQETQYF. CDR3 DNA sequence: TGTGCCAGCAGTTTTGCCGGGACAGGGGGCCAAGAGACCCAGTACTTC. V usage is TRBV6-5 and J usage is TRBJ2-5, with 11 bases that match TRBD1. Germline-derived CDR1 and CDR2 are MNHEY and SVGAGI. This CDR3 is 16 amino acids long. J was trimmed by 1 base and V by 4 bases; bases with no gene match: 5.

This clone was seen a single time. The rearrangement joins TRBV6-5 to TRBJ2-1; 10 nucleotides line up with TRBD2. Trimming removed 4 bases from V and 3 bases from J; junction bases left unmatched: 3. The CDR3 totals 15 residues. Per the germline V gene, CDR1 is MNHEY and CDR2 is SVGAGI. This chain's CDR3 is CASSFSSGGYNEQFF. The CDR3 DNA reads TGTGCCAGCAGTTTTTCTAGCGGGGGCTACAATGAGCAGTTCTTC.

V is TRBV27 and J is TRBJ2-5; maybe TRBD1 (6 bases). Trimming shortened V by 6 bases and J by 5 bases, and 13 bases separated the two germline ends. CDR3 size: 13 residues. Per the germline V gene, CDR1 is MNHEY and CDR2 is SMNVEV (reference sequence). CDR3 nucleotide sequence: TGTGCCAGCAGACAGGGACCTCCCGAGACCCAGTACTTC. Residues: CASRQGPPETQYF.

The rearrangement joins TRBV11-2 to TRBJ1-2, with no clear D. CDR1 SGHAT and CDR2 FQNNGV come from the germline V gene. V shed 1 base and J shed 3 bases, with 12 bases lying between them. The CDR3 has 15 residues. The DNA for the CDR3 is TGTGCCAGCAGCTTAGTGATGGAGCTGGACTATGGCTACACCTTC. Encoded protein: CASSLVMELDYGYTF.

The chain has TRBV9 and TRBJ2-7, with D perhaps matching TRBD1 (6 bases). CDR1 SGDLS and CDR2 YYNGEE come from the germline V gene. This CDR3 region has 15 residues. Trimming stripped 4 bases from V and 2 bases from J, with 16 bases between. The CDR3 sequence is CASSPYPGQAYEQYF. The DNA of the CDR3 is TGTGCCAGCAGCCCCTACCCGGGACAAGCCTACGAGCAGTACTTC.

The rearrangement joins TRBV19 to TRBJ2-1; 7 nucleotides match TRBD1. Germline trimming cut 5 bases from V and 0 bases from J; bases unmatched to any gene: 1. The CDR3 spans 14 residues. Germline V gene data show CDR1 as LNHDA and CDR2 as SQIVND (reference sequence). For the CDR3, the DNA is TGTGCCAGTAGTGGGACAGTCTCCTACAATGAGCAGTTCTTC. Its translation: CASSGTVSYNEQFF.

V and J are TRBV6-5 and TRBJ1-6; 7 positions agree with TRBD1. The ends lost 2 bases at V and 9 bases at J; junction bases unmatched: 10. Germline V gives CDR1 MNHEY, CDR2 SVGAGI. This CDR3 has 16 amino acids. CDR3 in DNA: TGTGCCAGCAGTTACCAACAACAGGGGTTTCTTTCACCCCTCCACTTT. Amino acids: CASSYQQQGFLSPLHF.

J is TRBJ2-7 and V is TRBV14, with 8 bases aligning to TRBD1. After removal of 4 bases from V and 3 bases from J, the junction contained 5 bases not matched to a gene. CDR1 and CDR2 (germline): SGHDN, FVKESK. The CDR3 is 14 amino acids. The CDR3 DNA reads TGTGCCAGCAGCCTCCAGGACAGGGACTACGAGCAGTACTTC. Protein product: CASSLQDRDYEQYF.

This clone came up once. The CDR3 DNA reads as TGTGCCAGCAGCTTGGCTGGGGGGGCAGGGGATACGCAGTATTTT. It codes for CASSLAGGAGDTQYF. The V call is TRBV5-5, the J call TRBJ2-3, with D tentatively TRBD2 (7 bases). The germline gives CDR1 SGHKS, CDR2 YYEKEE (reference sequence). This CDR3 region has 15 residues. V was trimmed by 0 bases and J by 6 bases, leaving 14 bases between them.

This chain uses TRBV7-6 with TRBJ2-7; 12 nucleotides agree with TRBD1. The germline CDR1 and CDR2 sequences are SGHVS and FNYEAQ. The ends lost 3 bases at V and 6 bases at J; junction bases unmatched: 9. This CDR3 region has 16 residues. CDR3 residues: CASSFSSGQGAFEQYF. The CDR3 coding sequence is TGTGCCAGCAGCTTTTCCTCGGGACAGGGGGCTTTCGAGCAGTACTTC.

V and J are TRBV4-1 and TRBJ2-5, with D perhaps matching TRBD1 (6 bases). V was clipped by 2 bases and J by 3 bases, with 13 bases between them. The CDR3 has 15 amino acids. Germline lookup yields CDR1 MGHRA and CDR2 YSYEKL. CDR3 residues: CASSQKHREEETQYF. The CDR3 nucleotides are TGCGCCAGCAGCCAAAAACACAGGGAAGAAGAGACCCAGTACTTC.

The CDR3 spells CASSLGGGTEAFF. CDR3 nucleotides: TGCGCCAGCAGCTTGGGAGGGGGTACTGAAGCTTTCTTT. V is TRBV5-1 and J is TRBJ1-1, with a tentative D call TRBD1 (6 bases). V was pared by 0 bases and J by 5 bases, with 8 bases between. Germline loops: CDR1 SGHRS, CDR2 YFSETQ. The CDR3 covers 13 residues.

This chain connects TRBV19 to TRBJ1-1; TRBD1 agrees at 10 bases. J gave up 4 bases and V 5 bases, and 10 bases lay outside the gene matches. The germline V gene has CDR1 LNHDA and CDR2 SQIVND (reference sequence). There are 16 residues in the CDR3. The CDR3 DNA sequence: TGTGCCAGTAGTCCGCGGACAGGGGGGGGGACCACTGAAGCTTTCTTT. It encodes CASSPRTGGGTTEAFF.

The V and J genes are TRBV19 and TRBJ2-2, with TRBD2 as a possible D gene (5 bases). This CDR3 has 13 amino acids. The V and J ends lost 3 bases and 7 bases respectively, with 9 bases between them. CDR1 LNHDA and CDR2 SQIVND come from the germline V gene (reference sequence). The CDR3 reads CASSISAGGELFF. The CDR3 bases are TGTGCCAGTAGTATTTCGGCGGGCGGGGAGCTGTTTTTT.

In regard to this clone: The same CDR3 is also encoded by other DNA sequences in this sample. The chain links TRBV4-1 to TRBJ1-1; a possible D gene is TRBD1 (6 bases). Trimming stripped 0 bases from V and 5 bases from J, with 7 bases between. The CDR3 has 13 amino acids. Germline lookup yields CDR1 MGHRA and CDR2 YSYEKL. CDR3 coding DNA: TGCGCCAGCAGCCAAGACAGGGGAACTGAAGCTTTCTTT. It translates to CASSQDRGTEAFF.

V is TRBV10-3 and J is TRBJ1-4, with a weak D call TRBD1 (5 bases). V dropped 2 bases and J dropped 5 bases, with 18 bases sitting between them. The CDR3 is 17 amino acids. CDR1 and CDR2 (germline): ENHRY, SYGVKD. The CDR3 nucleotides read TGTGCCATCAGTGAGGAAGGATCATGGGGCGAAAATGAAAAACTGTTTTTT. It specifies CAISEEGSWGENEKLFF.

The rearrangement joins TRBV7-8 to TRBJ2-6, with D tentatively TRBD2 (6 bases). V lost 3 bases and J 0 bases, leaving 12 bases between the germline ends. Germline loops: CDR1 SGHVS, CDR2 FQNEAQ. The CDR3 runs 17 residues. CDR3 DNA: TGTGCCAGCAGCTTCGGGGGTTTACCCTCTGGGGCCAACGTCCTGACTTTC. Translating it yields CASSFGGLPSGANVLTF.

CDR3 nucleotides: TGTGCCACCAGTCTCCTACAGGGGAGAGGCGGTGAAAAACTGTTTTTT. This gives the protein CATSLLQGRGGEKLFF. The V gene is TRBV15, the J gene TRBJ1-4, with TRBD1 matching 7 bases. The CDR3 runs to 16 residues. Trimming cost V 6 bases and J 7 bases; bases outside gene matches: 14. Germline V gives CDR1 LNHNV, CDR2 YYDKDF (reference sequence).

The V gene is TRBV9, the J gene TRBJ2-3, with D perhaps TRBD2 (6 bases). The CDR3 has 16 residues. In germline, CDR1 is SGDLS, CDR2 YYNGEE. V was shortened by 0 bases and J by 2 bases, with 13 bases between the two germline ends. CDR3 protein: CASSVVVAGTTDTQYF. The DNA of the CDR3 is TGTGCCAGCAGCGTAGTGGTCGCGGGGACCACAGATACGCAGTATTTT.

The chain uses TRBV4-1 and TRBJ2-1, with 7 nucleotides matching TRBD2. The CDR3 consists of 14 residues. The V and J ends lost 1 base and 10 bases, in that order; junction bases with no gene match: 7. Germline V gene lookup returns CDR1 MGHRA and CDR2 YSYEKL. The DNA for the CDR3 is TGCGCCAGCAGCCAAGCGGGACTACTGATCGAGCAGTTCTTC. Its translation: CASSQAGLLIEQFF.

The J gene is TRBJ1-5, the V gene TRBV2; D not resolved. There are 13 residues in the CDR3. Germline values: CDR1 SNHLY, CDR2 FYNNEI. The V gene lost 3 bases and the J gene lost 8 bases, with 11 bases spanning the gap. As DNA, the CDR3 is TGTGCCAGCAGTGACAGTGTCTTGGAGCCCCAGCATTTT. Amino acids: CASSDSVLEPQHF.

The CDR3 DNA is TGCGCCAGCAGCTGGACAGGGACCTACGAGCAGTACTTC. This gives the protein CASSWTGTYEQYF. V is TRBV5-1 and J is TRBJ2-7; 8 bases align to TRBD1. J lost 2 bases, V lost 3 bases, and 1 base had no gene match. Germline V gene data show CDR1 as SGHRS and CDR2 as YFSETQ. The CDR3 sequence is 13 residues long.

V gene TRBV27 combines with J gene TRBJ1-5; TRBD1 matches 9 bases. Germline V gene lookup returns CDR1 MNHEY and CDR2 SMNVEV (reference sequence). The J segment lost 4 bases and the V segment lost 4 bases, leaving 2 bases of the junction unmatched. This CDR3 is 14 amino acids long. The CDR3 here is CASSSGQGNQPQHF. In DNA, the CDR3 is TGTGCCAGCAGTTCAGGACAGGGGAATCAGCCCCAGCATTTT.

V usage is TRBV6-4 and J usage is TRBJ2-5, with TRBD2 matching 11 bases. The germline gives CDR1 MRHNA, CDR2 SNTAGT. The CDR3 is 15 residues long. The ends lost 3 bases at V and 1 base at J; junction bases unmatched: 1. The CDR3: CASSETSGGQETQYF. The CDR3, as DNA: TGTGCCAGCAGTGAAACTAGCGGGGGCCAAGAGACCCAGTACTTC.

The V and J genes are TRBV11-2 and TRBJ2-3; no clear D. CDR3 length: 12 residues. Germline CDR1 SGHAT, CDR2 FQNNGV. V lost 5 bases and J 1 base, leaving 4 bases between the germline ends. CDR3 DNA: TGTGCCAGCAGCCAGGGCACAGATACGCAGTATTTT. This gives the protein CASSQGTDTQYF.

The chain uses TRBV11-2 and TRBJ2-7; the D gene is possibly TRBD2 (5 bases). V shed 1 base and J shed 6 bases, with 13 bases lying between them. There are 14 residues in the CDR3. The germline V gene has CDR1 SGHAT and CDR2 FQNNGV. CDR3 protein: CASSLAGVLAEQYF. The CDR3 DNA reads as TGTGCCAGCAGCTTAGCCGGGGTATTGGCCGAGCAGTACTTC.